This TCR beta chain was sequenced during a study of cytomegalovirus exposure and HLA in healthy donors. Germline V gives CDR1 LNHNV, CDR2 YYDKDF (reference sequence). V was cut by 8 bases and J by 1 base, with 11 bases left in between. The CDR3 extends over 13 amino acids. 60 Vbeta and 13 Jbeta primers were used in PCR. Sequencing used immunoSEQ multiplex PCR; TCRdb keeps in-frame clones, though not all of them. This sample has some 90,000 clones, with roughly three quarters found just once. The receptor was derived from a woman between 45 and 65 years old in good health and CMV-seropositive. Material for sequencing was PBMCs. This rearrangement joins TRBV15 to TRBJ1-1, with D possibly being TRBD1 (5 bases). The CDR3: CATSGLSNTEAFF. The CDR3 coding sequence is TGTGCCACCTCGGGACTGTCGAACACTGAAGCTTTCTTT.